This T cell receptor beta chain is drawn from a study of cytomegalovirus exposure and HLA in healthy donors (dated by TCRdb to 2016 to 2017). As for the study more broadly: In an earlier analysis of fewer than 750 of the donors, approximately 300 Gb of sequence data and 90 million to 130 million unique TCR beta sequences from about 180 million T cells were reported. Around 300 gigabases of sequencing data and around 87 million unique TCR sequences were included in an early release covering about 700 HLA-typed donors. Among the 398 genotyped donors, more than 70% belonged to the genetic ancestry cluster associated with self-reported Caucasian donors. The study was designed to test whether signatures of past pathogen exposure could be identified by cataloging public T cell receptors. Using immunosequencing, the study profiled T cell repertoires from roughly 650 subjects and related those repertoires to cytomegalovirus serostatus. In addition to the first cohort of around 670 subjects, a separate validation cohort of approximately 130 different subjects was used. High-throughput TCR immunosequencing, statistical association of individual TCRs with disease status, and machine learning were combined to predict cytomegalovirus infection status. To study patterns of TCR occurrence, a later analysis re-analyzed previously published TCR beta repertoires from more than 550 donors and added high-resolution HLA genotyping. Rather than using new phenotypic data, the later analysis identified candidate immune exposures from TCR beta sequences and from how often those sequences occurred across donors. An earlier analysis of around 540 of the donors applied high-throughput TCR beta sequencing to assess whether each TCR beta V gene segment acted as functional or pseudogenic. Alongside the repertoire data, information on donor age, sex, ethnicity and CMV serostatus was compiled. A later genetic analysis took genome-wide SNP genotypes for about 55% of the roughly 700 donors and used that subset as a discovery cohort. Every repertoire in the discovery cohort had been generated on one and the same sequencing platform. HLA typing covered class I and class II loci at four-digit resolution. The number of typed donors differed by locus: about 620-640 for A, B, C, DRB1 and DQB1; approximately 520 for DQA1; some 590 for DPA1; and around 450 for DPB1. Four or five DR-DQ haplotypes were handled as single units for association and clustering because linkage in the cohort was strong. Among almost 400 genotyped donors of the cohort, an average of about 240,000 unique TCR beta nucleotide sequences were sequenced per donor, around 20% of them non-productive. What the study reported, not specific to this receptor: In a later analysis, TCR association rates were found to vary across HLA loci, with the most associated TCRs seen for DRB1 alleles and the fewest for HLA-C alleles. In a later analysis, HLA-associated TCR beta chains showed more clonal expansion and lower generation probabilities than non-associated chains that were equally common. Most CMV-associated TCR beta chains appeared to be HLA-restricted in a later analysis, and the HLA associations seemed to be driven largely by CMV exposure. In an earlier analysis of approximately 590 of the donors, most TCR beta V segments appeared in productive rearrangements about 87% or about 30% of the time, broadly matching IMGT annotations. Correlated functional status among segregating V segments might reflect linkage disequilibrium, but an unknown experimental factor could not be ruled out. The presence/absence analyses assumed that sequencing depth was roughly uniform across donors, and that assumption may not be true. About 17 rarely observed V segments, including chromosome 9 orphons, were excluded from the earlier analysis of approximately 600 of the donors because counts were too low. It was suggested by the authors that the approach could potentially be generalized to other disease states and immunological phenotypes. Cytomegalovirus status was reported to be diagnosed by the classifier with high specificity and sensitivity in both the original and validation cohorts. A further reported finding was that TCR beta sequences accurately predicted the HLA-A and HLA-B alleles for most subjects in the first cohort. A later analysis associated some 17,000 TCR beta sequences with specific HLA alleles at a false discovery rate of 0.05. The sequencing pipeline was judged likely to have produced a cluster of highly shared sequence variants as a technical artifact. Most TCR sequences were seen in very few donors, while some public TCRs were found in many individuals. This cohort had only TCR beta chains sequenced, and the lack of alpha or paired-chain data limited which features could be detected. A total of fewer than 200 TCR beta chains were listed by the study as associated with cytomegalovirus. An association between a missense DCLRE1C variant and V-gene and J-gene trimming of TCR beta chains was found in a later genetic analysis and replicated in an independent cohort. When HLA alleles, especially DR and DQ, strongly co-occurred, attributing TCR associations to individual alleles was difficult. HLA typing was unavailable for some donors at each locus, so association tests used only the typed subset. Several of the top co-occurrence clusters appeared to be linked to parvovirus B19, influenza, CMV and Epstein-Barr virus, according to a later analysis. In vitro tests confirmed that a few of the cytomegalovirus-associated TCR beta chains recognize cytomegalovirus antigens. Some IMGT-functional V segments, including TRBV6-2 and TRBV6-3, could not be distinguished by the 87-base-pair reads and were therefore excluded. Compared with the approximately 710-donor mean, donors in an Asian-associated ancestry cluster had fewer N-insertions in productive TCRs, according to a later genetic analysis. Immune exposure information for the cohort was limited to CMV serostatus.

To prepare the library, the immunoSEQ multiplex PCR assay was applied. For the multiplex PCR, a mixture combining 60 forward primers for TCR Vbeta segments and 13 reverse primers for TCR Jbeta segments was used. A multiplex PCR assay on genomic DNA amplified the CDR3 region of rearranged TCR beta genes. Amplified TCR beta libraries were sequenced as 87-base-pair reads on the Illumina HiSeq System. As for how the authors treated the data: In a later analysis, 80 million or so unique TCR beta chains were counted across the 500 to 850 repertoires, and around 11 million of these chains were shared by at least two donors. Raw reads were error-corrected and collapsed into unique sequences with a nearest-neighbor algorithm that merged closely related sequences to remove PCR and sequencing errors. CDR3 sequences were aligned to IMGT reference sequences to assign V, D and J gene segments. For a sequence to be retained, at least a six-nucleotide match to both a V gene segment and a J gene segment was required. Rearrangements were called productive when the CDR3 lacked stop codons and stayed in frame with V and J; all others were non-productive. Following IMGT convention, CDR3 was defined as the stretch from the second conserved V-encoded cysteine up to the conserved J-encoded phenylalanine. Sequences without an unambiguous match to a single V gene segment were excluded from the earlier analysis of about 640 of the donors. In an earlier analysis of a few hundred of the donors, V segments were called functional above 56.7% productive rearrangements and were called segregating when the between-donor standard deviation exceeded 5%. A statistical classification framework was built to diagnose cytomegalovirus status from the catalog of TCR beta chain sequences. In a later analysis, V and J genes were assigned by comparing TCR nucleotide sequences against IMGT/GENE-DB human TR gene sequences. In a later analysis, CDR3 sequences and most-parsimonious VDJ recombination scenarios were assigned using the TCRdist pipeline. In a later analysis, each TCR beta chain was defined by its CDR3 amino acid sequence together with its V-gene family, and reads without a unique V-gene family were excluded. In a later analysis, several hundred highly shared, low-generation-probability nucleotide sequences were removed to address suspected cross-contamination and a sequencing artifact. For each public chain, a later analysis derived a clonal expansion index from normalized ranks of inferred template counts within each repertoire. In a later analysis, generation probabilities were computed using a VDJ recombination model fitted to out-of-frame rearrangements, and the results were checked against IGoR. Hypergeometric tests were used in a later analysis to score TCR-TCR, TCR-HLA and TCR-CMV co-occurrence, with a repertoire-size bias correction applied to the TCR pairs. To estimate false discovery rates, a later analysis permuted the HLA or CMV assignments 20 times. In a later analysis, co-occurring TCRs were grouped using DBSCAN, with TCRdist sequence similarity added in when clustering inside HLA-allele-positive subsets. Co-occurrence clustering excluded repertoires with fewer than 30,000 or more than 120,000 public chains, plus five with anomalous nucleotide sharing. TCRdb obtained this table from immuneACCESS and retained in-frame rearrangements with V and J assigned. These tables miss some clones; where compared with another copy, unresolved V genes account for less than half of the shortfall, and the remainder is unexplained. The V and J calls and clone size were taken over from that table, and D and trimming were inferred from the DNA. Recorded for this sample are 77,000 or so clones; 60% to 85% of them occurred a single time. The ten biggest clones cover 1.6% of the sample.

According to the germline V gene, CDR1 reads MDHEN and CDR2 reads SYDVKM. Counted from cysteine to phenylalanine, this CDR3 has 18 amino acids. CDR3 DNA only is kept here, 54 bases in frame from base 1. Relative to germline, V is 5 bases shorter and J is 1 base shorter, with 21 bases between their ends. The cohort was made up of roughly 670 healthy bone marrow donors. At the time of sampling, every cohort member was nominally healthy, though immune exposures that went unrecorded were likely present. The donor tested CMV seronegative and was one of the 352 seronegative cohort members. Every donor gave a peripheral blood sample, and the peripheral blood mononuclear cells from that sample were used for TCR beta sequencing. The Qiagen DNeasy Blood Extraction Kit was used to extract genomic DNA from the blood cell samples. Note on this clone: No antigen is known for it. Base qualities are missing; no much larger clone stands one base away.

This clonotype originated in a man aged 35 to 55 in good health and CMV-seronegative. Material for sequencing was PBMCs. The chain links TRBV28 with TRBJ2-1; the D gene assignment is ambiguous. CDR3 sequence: CASSPPVNGVPSYNEQFF. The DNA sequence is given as TGTGCCAGCAGTCCCCCCGTGAACGGTGTGCCTTCCTACAATGAGCAGTTCTTC. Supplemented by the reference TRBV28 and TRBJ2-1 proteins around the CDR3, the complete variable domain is DVKVTQSSRYLVKRTGEKVFLECVQDMDHENMFWYRQDPGLGLRLIYFSYDVKMKEKGDIPEGYSVSREKKERFSLILESASTNQTSMYLCASSPPVNGVPSYNEQFFGPGTRLTVL.